These 16 T cell receptor beta chains share one sample of origin, sequenced in a study of cytomegalovirus exposure and HLA in healthy donors. Primers for the PCR totalled 60 Vbeta and 13 Jbeta. Method: immunoSEQ multiplex PCR; TCRdb's copy keeps in-frame clones and lacks some. The table includes around 200,000 clones, roughly 80% detected once. Sequenced sample: PBMCs. These receptor sequences come from a woman under 30 in good health and CMV-seronegative.

J is TRBJ2-5 and V is TRBV27, with 7 bases that match TRBD2. The length of the CDR3 is 12 residues. Germline CDR1 and CDR2: MNHEY and SMNVEV (reference sequence). The ends lost 8 bases at V and 4 bases at J; junction bases unmatched: 4. In DNA, the CDR3 is TGTGCCAGCGGGGGGGATGGAGAGACCCAGTACTTC. Protein sequence: CASGGDGETQYF.

The chain links TRBV4-1 to TRBJ2-5, with D hard to call. This CDR3 comprises 14 residues. Deletions cut 1 base from V and 0 bases from J, with 6 bases between. Germline values: CDR1 MGHRA, CDR2 YSYEKL. The CDR3 nucleotides are TGCGCCAGCAGCCAAGGGAGATACCAAGAGACCCAGTACTTC. It encodes CASSQGRYQETQYF.

J is TRBJ2-7 and V is TRBV29-1, with 10 positions matching TRBD2. The ends lost 7 bases at V and 4 bases at J; junction bases unmatched: 7. There are 13 residues in the CDR3. Germline lookup yields CDR1 SQVTM and CDR2 ANQGSEA. As DNA, the CDR3 is TGCAGCGCACGTCGGACTAGCGGTTACGAGCAGTACTTC. As protein: CSARRTSGYEQYF.

The rearrangement links TRBV7-2 to TRBJ2-5; D perhaps matches TRBD2 (5 bases). Germline loops: CDR1 SGHTA, CDR2 FQGNSA. The V end lost 3 bases, the J end lost 1 base, and 12 bases lay between the germline ends. The CDR3 extends over 15 amino acids. The CDR3 here is CASSLVVGSQETQYF. DNA of the CDR3: TGTGCCAGCAGCTTGGTTGTGGGGAGCCAAGAGACCCAGTACTTC.

This chain links TRBV18 with TRBJ1-1; no clear D gene. CDR1 is KGHSH, CDR2 LQKENI, per germline. This CDR3 spans 13 amino acids. The germline V and J ends were trimmed by 11 bases and 0 bases, with 13 bases remaining between them. The CDR3 sequence is CASGERLNTEAFF. In DNA, the CDR3 is TGTGCCTCGGGAGAGAGACTGAACACTGAAGCTTTCTTT.

V and J are TRBV4-2 and TRBJ2-6; 8 positions match TRBD2. The CDR3 is made up of 18 amino acids. The J segment lost 3 bases and the V segment lost 5 bases, leaving 12 bases of the junction unmatched. Germline V gene sequence: CDR1 LGHNA, CDR2 YNFKEQ. This CDR3 reads CASSAAPGGANGANVLTF. In DNA, the CDR3 is TGTGCCAGCAGCGCAGCCCCCGGGGGGGCCAATGGGGCCAACGTCCTGACTTTC.

The chain recombines TRBV11-2 with TRBJ1-1; D is possibly TRBD1 (6 bases). The CDR3 contains 12 residues. V was trimmed by 6 bases and J by 8 bases, leaving 13 bases between them. From germline, CDR1 is SGHAT and CDR2 FQNNGV. The CDR3 region has the DNA TGTGCCAGCAGTTTGCAGGGGTCAGAAGCTTTCTTT. Its protein is CASSLQGSEAFF.

The chain is built from TRBV6-1 and TRBJ2-1; D is ambiguous. The CDR3 consists of 10 residues. Deletions cut 6 bases from V and 7 bases from J, with 4 bases between. CDR1 MNHNS and CDR2 SASEGT come from the germline V gene. The CDR3 spells CASSRNEQFF. The CDR3 nucleotides are TGTGCCAGCAGCCGGAATGAGCAGTTCTTC.

V gene TRBV6-5 combines with J gene TRBJ2-7; D possibly corresponds to TRBD2 (6 bases). This CDR3 is built from 14 residues. Germline V CDR1 and CDR2: MNHEY, SVGAGI. V was clipped by 6 bases and J by 4 bases, with 16 bases between them. CDR3: CASRGTQALYEQYF. The CDR3 DNA is TGTGCCAGCAGGGGGACTCAGGCATTGTACGAGCAGTACTTC.

The rearrangement joins TRBV28 to TRBJ2-1; D may be TRBD1 (6 bases). CDR1 is MDHEN, CDR2 SYDVKM, per germline. The CDR3 extends over 14 amino acids. The germline V and J ends were trimmed by 2 bases and 5 bases, with 10 bases remaining between them. The CDR3, as DNA: TGTGCCAGCAGTTTACTGACAGGAGACAATGAGCAGTTCTTC. It specifies CASSLLTGDNEQFF. Filled out from reference TRBV28 and TRBJ2-1, the complete variable domain reads DVKVTQSSRYLVKRTGEKVFLECVQDMDHENMFWYRQDPGLGLRLIYFSYDVKMKEKGDIPEGYSVSREKKERFSLILESASTNQTSMYLCASSLLTGDNEQFFGPGTRLTVL.

This CDR3 reads CAISSVSNTEAFF. The DNA for the CDR3 is TGTGCCATCAGTTCTGTTTCGAACACTGAAGCTTTCTTT. The rearrangement links TRBV10-3 to TRBJ1-1; D call uncertain. The CDR3 sequence is 13 residues long. Looked up from germline, CDR1 is ENHRY and CDR2 is SYGVKD. The V end was cut by 5 bases, the J end by 1 base, with 8 bases between.

The V and J genes are TRBV7-2 and TRBJ1-2; D gene unclear. Germline V gene lookup returns CDR1 SGHTA and CDR2 FQGNSA. Deletions cut 5 bases from V and 5 bases from J, with 9 bases between. This CDR3 is built from 12 residues. CDR3 DNA: TGTGCCAGCAGCCCGGGAGCATATGGCTACACCTTC. Translation gives CASSPGAYGYTF. Supplemented by reference TRBV7-2 and TRBJ1-2, the full variable domain reads GAGVSQSPSNKVTEKGKDVELRCDPISGHTALYWYRQSLGQGLEFLIYFQGNSAPDKSGLPSDRFSAERTGGSVSTLTIQRTQQEDSAVYLCASSPGAYGYTFGSGTRLTVV.

The V and J genes are TRBV10-3 and TRBJ2-3, with 9 positions matching TRBD1. This CDR3 is built from 16 residues. Germline CDR1 and CDR2: ENHRY and SYGVKD. J lost 3 bases, V lost 3 bases, and 7 bases had no gene match. DNA of the CDR3: TGTGCCATCAGTGACCCTGACAGGGGGAATACAGATACGCAGTATTTT. Its translation is CAISDPDRGNTDTQYF.

This chain links TRBV28 with TRBJ1-1, with D maybe TRBD1 (5 bases). Germline V gene sequence: CDR1 MDHEN, CDR2 SYDVKM. V lost 2 bases and J lost 6, with 10 bases in between. This CDR3 is built from 13 residues. In DNA, the CDR3 is TGTGCCAGCAGTTTACAGACAGCCCCTGAAGCTTTCTTT. The encoded protein is CASSLQTAPEAFF. The full variable domain, with the rest looked up from reference TRBV28 and TRBJ1-1, is DVKVTQSSRYLVKRTGEKVFLECVQDMDHENMFWYRQDPGLGLRLIYFSYDVKMKEKGDIPEGYSVSREKKERFSLILESASTNQTSMYLCASSLQTAPEAFFGQGTRLTVV.

This chain's CDR3 is CASSIKHGNTIYF. The CDR3, as DNA: TGTGCCAGCAGCATAAAACATGGAAACACCATATATTTT. The chain is built from TRBV7-2 and TRBJ1-3; D not resolved. Trimming shortened V by 5 bases and J by 3 bases, and 8 bases separated the two germline ends. Germline-derived CDR1 and CDR2 are SGHTA and FQGNSA. The CDR3 totals 13 residues.

This clone was recorded once. The chain carries TRBV29-1 and TRBJ1-2, with 10 bases aligning to TRBD1. Looked up from germline, CDR1 is SQVTM and CDR2 is ANQGSEA. There are 13 residues in the CDR3. The junction had 5 bases not matched to a gene; V was cut back by 5 bases and J by 5 bases. The CDR3 loop is CSVQTGGGYGYTF. CDR3 nucleotide sequence: TGCAGCGTTCAGACAGGGGGCGGGTATGGCTACACCTTC.